This T cell receptor beta chain stems from a study of shared clonotypes between healthy human individuals. A CD45RA-negative memory subset and a CD45RA+ naive subset were separated from the CD4+ cells. Concerning this clone itself: As yet, its antigen is unknown.

Study-level results: Larger estimated richness was generally recorded for naive subsets relative to memory subsets.

This CDR3 contains 13 residues. The germline V gene encodes CDR1 SNHLY and CDR2 FYNNEI. The ends were cut back, 8 bases at V and 4 bases at J, with 9 bases in the middle. Assay: immunoSEQ multiplex PCR; the TCRdb copy retains only in-frame clones and omits some. There are roughly 2.6 million clones in the sample; more than 90% occur only once, and more than 0.12% lies in the top ten. The sequence derives from a man between 18 and 29 years old in good health. Sequencing was done on a sample of naive CD4+ T cells sorted from blood. Subset noted: CD45RA+ positively selected. V gene TRBV2 combines with J gene TRBJ1-6, with D uncertain. CDR3 coding DNA: TGTGCCAGCCATGGGATATATAATTCACCCCTCCACTTT. Translating it yields CASHGIYNSPLHF. Supplemented by reference TRBV2 and TRBJ1-6, the full variable domain reads EPEVTQTPSHQVTQMGQEVILRCVPISNHLYFYWYRQILGQKVEFLVSFYNNEISEKSEIFDDQFSVERPDGSNFTLKIRSTKLEDSAMYFCASHGIYNSPLHFGNGTRLTVT.